This T cell receptor (beta chain) was observed in a study of control samples from healthy donors and cancer patients. TCRdb keeps only in-frame clones here, not all; method: immunoSEQ multiplex PCR. The sample holds fewer than 200,000 clones. This CDR3 spans 16 amino acids. V lost 0 bases, J lost 5 bases, and 4 bases stayed unmatched. Germline V gene data show CDR1 as SGHTA and CDR2 as FQGNSA. V and J are TRBV7-2 and TRBJ2-5; 12 positions agree with TRBD2. Sequencing was carried out using blood. This clonotype originated in a woman in her thirties in good health. The CDR3 sequence: CASSLAASGGAETQYF. The CDR3 bases are TGTGCCAGCAGCTTAGCGGCTAGCGGGGGGGCCGAGACCCAGTACTTC.